This T cell receptor beta chain was observed in a study of graft-versus-host responses after intestinal transplantation. The overall study: Recipients had multivisceral, liver-intestinal, or isolated intestinal transplants. General study points: High graft-versus-host to host-versus-graft clonal ratios were seen in allografts of patients with graft-donor T cell macrochimerism.

This clone has more than one count but fewer than ten. The antigen remains undetermined. Some clones are missing from TCRdb's copy, which holds only in-frame ones; the method was immunoSEQ multiplex PCR. This sample has around 35,000 clones, with about nine tenths found just once. Processing was applied to graft tissue in order to liberate intraepithelial and lamina propria lymphocytes. The CDR3 has 15 residues. Per germline, CDR1 MDHEN and CDR2 SYDVKM. Here the sequenced sample was ileum tissue, taken approximately 200 days after intestinal transplant. The clonotype comes from a human patient who received an intestinal transplant, so some T cells may come from the graft donor. This rearrangement joins TRBV28 to TRBJ2-3, with 7 bases identical to TRBD2. CDR3 sequence: CATNYRDYSTDTQYF. CDR3 nucleotides: TGTGCTACAAACTACCGGGACTATAGCACAGATACGCAGTATTTT.